Included here is one T cell receptor (beta chain) sequence, with context. Autoimmune disease history or systemic immunosuppression led to patients being barred. The data stem from a study of OX40 agonist ivuxolimab in advanced cancers. Study context: Ivuxolimab was delivered to patients intravenously every 2 weeks at doses spanning 0.01 to 10 mg/kg. The mean age was roughly 60 years, ranging from roughly 23 to 90, with 65% to 85% of participants male. Each dose-escalation patient presented with hepatocellular carcinoma, melanoma, renal cell or head and neck cancer.

TCRdb's copy holds only in-frame clones and misses some; the assay was immunoSEQ multiplex PCR. The top ten hold approximately 0.79% of the sample, which has tens of thousands of clones, more than 70% seen once. This specimen was CD4+ or CD8+ T cells sorted from blood, taken in a trial of the OX40 agonist ivuxolimab. The clonotype comes from an adult with an advanced solid tumor such as melanoma, head and neck, liver or kidney cancer.

CDR3 nucleotide sequence: TGTGCCAGCTCACCTTCTACTGGGGTTTTGTACTTC. Protein product: CASSPSTGVLYF. The chain is built from TRBV18 and TRBJ2-5; D remains ambiguous. The length of the CDR3 is 12 residues. Looked up from germline, CDR1 is KGHSH and CDR2 is LQKENI. The V end was cut by 3 bases, the J end by 13 bases, with 15 bases between. Full variable domain (outside the CDR3, taken from reference TRBV18 and TRBJ2-5): NAGVMQNPRHLVRRRGQEARLRCSPMKGHSHVYWYRQLPEEGLKFMVYLQKENIIDESGMPKERFSAEFPKEGPSILRIQQVVRGDSAAYFCASSPSTGVLYFGPGTRLLVL.